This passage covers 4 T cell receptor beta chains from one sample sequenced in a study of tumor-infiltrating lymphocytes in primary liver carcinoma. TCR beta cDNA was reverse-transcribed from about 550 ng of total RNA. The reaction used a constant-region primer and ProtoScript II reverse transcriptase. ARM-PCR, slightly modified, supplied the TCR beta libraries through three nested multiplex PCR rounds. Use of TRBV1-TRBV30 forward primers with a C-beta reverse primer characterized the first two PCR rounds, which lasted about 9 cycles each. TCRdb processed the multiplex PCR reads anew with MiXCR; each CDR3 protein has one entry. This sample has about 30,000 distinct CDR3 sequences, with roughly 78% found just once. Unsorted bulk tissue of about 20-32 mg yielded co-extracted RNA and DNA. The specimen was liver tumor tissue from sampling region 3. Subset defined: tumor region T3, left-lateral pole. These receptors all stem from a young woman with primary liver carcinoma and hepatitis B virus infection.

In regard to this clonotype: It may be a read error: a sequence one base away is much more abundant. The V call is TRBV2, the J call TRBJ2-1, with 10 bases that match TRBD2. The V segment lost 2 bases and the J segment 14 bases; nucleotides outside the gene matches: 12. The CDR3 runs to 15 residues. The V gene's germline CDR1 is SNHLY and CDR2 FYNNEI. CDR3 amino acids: CASSEQVLAGVEEFF. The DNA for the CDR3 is TGTGCCAGCAGTGAACAGGTCCTAGCGGGAGTGGAGGAGTTCTTC.

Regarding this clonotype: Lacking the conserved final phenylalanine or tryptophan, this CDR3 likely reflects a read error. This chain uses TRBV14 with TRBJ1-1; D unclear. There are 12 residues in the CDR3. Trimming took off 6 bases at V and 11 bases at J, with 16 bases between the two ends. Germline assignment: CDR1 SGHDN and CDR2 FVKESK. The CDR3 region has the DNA TGTGCCAGCAGTCAATCTGGGAGTGTGGCTTTCATT. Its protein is CASSQSGSVAFI.

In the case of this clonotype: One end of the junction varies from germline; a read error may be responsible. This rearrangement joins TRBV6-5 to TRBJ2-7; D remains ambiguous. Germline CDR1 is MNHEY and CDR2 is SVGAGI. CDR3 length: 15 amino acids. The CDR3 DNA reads TGCGCCAGCAGTTTCAAGGACGGCAGCTCCTACGAGCAGTACTTC. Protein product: CASSFKDGSSYEQYF.

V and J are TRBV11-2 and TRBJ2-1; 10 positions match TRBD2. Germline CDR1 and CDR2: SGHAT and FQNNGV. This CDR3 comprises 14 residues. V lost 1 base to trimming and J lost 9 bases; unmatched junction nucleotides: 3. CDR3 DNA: TGTGCCAGCAGCTTAGTGTCTAGCGGGGGTGAGCAGTTCTTC. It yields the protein CASSLVSSGGEQFF.